This TCR beta chain was sequenced during a study of CD8 T cells in Susac syndrome. Roughly 0.45 to 1 ug RNA was reverse transcribed with random hexamers. An immunoSEQ multiplex PCR amplified TCR beta CDR3 over 54 Vbeta and 13 Jbeta. MiXCR was run by TCRdb on the immunoSEQ multiplex PCR reads, yielding one entry per CDR3 protein. The profile shows around 150,000 distinct CDR3 sequences, around 94% of them singletons. This CDR3 is built from 14 residues. V lost 0 bases and J 7 bases, leaving 10 bases between the germline ends. Per the germline V gene, CDR1 is DFQATT and CDR2 is SNEGSKA (reference sequence).

Sequencing was performed on CD4+ T cells from PBMCs. The TCR originated in a human donor in good health. The chain couples TRBV20-1 to TRBJ1-6; D not resolved. The CDR3 loop is CSARESGRNSPLHF. In DNA, the CDR3 is TGCAGTGCTAGAGAGAGTGGGAGGAATTCACCCCTCCACTTT.